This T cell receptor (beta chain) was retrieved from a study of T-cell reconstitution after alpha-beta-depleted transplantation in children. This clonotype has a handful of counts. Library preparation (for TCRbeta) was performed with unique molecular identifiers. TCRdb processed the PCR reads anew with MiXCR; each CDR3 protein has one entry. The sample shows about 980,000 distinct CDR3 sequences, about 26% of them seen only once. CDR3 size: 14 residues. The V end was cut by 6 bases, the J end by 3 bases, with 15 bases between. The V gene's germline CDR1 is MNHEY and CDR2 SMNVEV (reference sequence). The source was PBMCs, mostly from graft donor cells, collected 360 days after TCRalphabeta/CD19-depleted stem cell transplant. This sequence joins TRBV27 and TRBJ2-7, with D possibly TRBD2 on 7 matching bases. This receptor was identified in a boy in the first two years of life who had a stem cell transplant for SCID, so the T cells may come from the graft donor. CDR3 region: CASRGGRTNYEQYF. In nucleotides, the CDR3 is TGTGCCAGCAGGGGGGGGCGGACTAACTACGAGCAGTACTTC.